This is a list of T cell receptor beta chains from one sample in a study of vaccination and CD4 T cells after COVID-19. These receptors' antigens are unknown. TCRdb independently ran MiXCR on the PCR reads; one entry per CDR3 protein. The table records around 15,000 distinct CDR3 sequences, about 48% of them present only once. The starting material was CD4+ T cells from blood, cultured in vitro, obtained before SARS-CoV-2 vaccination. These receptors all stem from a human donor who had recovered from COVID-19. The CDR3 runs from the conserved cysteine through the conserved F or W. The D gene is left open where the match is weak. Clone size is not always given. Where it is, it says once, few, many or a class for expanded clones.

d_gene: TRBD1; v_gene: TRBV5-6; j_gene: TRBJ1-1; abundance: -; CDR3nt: TGTGCCAGCAGCCGGGACAGAGCGAGTGGAAAAGCTTTCTTT; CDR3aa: CASSRDRASGKAFF
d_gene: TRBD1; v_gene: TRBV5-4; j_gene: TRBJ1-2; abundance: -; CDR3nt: TGTGCCAGCAGTACCGCCGGGACAGGGAATAACTATGGCTACACCTTC; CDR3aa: CASSTAGTGNNYGYTF
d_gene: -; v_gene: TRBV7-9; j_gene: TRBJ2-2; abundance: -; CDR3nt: TGTGCCAGCTTGAAGAAATTCGCGAACACCGGGGAGCTGTTTTTT; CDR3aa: CASLKKFANTGELFF
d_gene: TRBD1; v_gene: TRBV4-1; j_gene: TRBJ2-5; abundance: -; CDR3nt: TGCGCCAGCAGCCAAGATGGGACGGACAGGGGTGAGACCCAGTACTTC; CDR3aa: CASSQDGTDRGETQYF
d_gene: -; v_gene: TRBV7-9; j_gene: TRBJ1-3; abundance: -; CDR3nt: TGTGCCAGCAGCCCGAGGATTGGGAGCTCTGGAAACACCATATATTTT; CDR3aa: CASSPRIGSSGNTIYF
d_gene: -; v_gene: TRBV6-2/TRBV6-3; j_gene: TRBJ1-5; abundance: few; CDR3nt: TGTGCCAGCAGAACTCAGGTGTATAGCAATCAGCCCCAGCATTTT; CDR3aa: CASRTQVYSNQPQHF
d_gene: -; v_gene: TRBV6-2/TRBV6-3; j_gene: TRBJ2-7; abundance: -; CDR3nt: TGTGCCAGCAAGAGGGGGGGGGCATACTACGAGCAGTACTTC; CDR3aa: CASKRGGAYYEQYF
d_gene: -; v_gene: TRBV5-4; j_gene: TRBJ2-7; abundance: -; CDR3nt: TGTGCCAGCAGCGAACGTTTGGGGGGCGAGCAGTACTTC; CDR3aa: CASSERLGGEQYF
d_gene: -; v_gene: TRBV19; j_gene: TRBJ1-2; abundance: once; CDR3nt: TGTGCCAGTACTGAGGAAGGGTACTATGGCTACACCTTC; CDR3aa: CASTEEGYYGYTF
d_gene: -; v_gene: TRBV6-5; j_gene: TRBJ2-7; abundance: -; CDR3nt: TGTGCCAGCAGTTCCGCGGATTCCTACGAGCAGTACTTC; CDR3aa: CASSSADSYEQYF
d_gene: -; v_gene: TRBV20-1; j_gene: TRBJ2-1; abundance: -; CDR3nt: TGCAGTGCGTGGGGACGACCCTACAATGAGCAGTTCTTC; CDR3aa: CSAWGRPYNEQFF
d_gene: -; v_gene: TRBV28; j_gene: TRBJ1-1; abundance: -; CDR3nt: TGTGCCAGCAGTACGGCTACCCAGAGGAACACTGAAGCTTTCTTT; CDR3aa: CASSTATQRNTEAFF
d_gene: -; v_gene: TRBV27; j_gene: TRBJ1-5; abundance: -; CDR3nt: TGTGCCAGCAGCCCCGTTCGATATCAGCCCCAGCATTTT; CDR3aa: CASSPVRYQPQHF
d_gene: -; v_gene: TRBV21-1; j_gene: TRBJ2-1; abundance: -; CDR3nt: TGTGCCAGCAGCCCTAGGGGGGGCAATGAGCAGTTCTTC; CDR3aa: CASSPRGGNEQFF
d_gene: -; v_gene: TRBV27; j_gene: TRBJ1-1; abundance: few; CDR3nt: TGTGCCAGCAGTACGCGGACGGTTACCATGAACACTGAAGCTTTCTTT; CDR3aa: CASSTRTVTMNTEAFF
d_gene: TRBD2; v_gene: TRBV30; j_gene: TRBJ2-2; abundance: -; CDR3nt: TGTGCCTGGAGTTACGGGGGGACGAACACCGGGGAGCTGTTTTTT; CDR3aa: CAWSYGGTNTGELFF
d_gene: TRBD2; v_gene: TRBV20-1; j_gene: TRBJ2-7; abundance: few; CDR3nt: TGCAGTGGGGTGCCGGCGGGAGGGCCTCGCGAGCAGTACTTC; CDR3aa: CSGVPAGGPREQYF
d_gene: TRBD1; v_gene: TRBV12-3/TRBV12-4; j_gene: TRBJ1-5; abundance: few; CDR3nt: TGTGCCAGCAGTCCCCTCTGGCGCCAGGGGGTTCAGCCCCAGCATTTT; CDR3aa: CASSPLWRQGVQPQHF
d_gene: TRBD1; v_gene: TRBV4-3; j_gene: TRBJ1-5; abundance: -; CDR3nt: TGCGCCAGCAGCCAAGATTGCCGACAGGGGGGCAATCAGCCCCAGCATTTT; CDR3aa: CASSQDCRQGGNQPQHF
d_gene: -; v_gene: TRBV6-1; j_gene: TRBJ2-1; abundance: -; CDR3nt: TGTGCCAGCAGTCCCCTGAATGAGCAGTTCTTC; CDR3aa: CASSPLNEQFF
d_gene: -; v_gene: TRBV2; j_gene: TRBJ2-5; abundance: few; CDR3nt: TGTGCCAGCAGTGAGGAGGGGCTTGGGGAGACCCAGTACTTC; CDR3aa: CASSEEGLGETQYF
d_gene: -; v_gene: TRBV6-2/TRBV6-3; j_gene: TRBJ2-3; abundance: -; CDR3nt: TGTGCCAGCAGAGCAACTACAGATACGCAGTATTTT; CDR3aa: CASRATTDTQYF
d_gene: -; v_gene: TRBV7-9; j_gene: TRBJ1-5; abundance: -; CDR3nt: TGTGCCAGCAGCTTAGAGTTAAATCCCGGAAGGAATCAGCCCCAGCATTTT; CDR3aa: CASSLELNPGRNQPQHF
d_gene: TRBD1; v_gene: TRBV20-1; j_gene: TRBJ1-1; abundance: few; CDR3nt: TGCAGTGCTAGAATCGCAGGGGGTACGACGAACACTGAAGCTTTCTTT; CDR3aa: CSARIAGGTTNTEAFF
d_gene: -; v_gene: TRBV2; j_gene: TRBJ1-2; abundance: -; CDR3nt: TGTGCCAGCAGGCGGGGGGGGGTTGGCTACACCTTC; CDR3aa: CASRRGGVGYTF